What follows are 3 T cell receptor beta chains derived from one specimen sequenced in a study of T cells in Graves' hyperthyroidism and ophthalmopathy. TCR beta CDR3 sequences were amplified from RNA transcripts. Researchers ran a first-round RT-PCR on the TCR CDR3 using the HTBI primer set. MiXCR, run by TCRdb on the multiplex PCR reads, gives a single entry per CDR3 protein. Altogether about 610,000 distinct CDR3 sequences are present, roughly 14% being singletons, with the ten largest covering 4.3%. The sequencing input was blood. The receptors shown here come from a woman aged 40 to 50 with Graves' ophthalmopathy.

This clonotype was observed many times. The chain uses TRBV10-3 and TRBJ1-2; D is undetermined. CDR1 is ENHRY, CDR2 SYGVKD, per germline. With 2 bases removed from V and 5 bases from J, the gap between germline ends came to 12 bases. The CDR3 covers 14 residues. The DNA for the CDR3 is TGTGCCATCAGTGAGGGCAGGACTTCATATGGCTACACCTTC. This codes for CAISEGRTSYGYTF.

This chain connects TRBV20-1 to TRBJ1-2; possibly TRBD1 for D (5 bases). CDR3 length equals 14 residues. V dropped 3 bases and J dropped 2 bases, with 13 bases sitting between them. The V gene's germline CDR1 is DFQATT and CDR2 SNEGSKA (reference sequence). The DNA for the CDR3 is TGCAGTGCTAGGACACTGGGGGAAAACTATGGCTACACCTTC. This gives the protein CSARTLGENYGYTF.

This clonotype was found a few times. The J gene is TRBJ1-1, the V gene TRBV7-2; no reliable D call. The V gene's germline CDR1 is SGHTA and CDR2 FQGNSA. V was trimmed by 3 bases and J by 3 bases, leaving 14 bases between them. The CDR3 loop spans 15 amino acids. CDR3 loop: CASSFTPRRDTEAFF. In DNA form, the CDR3 reads TGTGCCAGCAGCTTCACTCCGAGGAGGGACACTGAAGCTTTCTTT.